The clone carrying this T cell receptor beta chain was observed a few times. Its specificity is unknown. These data originate in a study of T cell repertoires in cytomegalovirus infection. About the research overall: HLA-B-restricted CMV epitopes that are well studied, plus recently identified HLA-C-restricted ones, were used by the study. Whole-study results and caveats: The ex vivo response was dominated by HLA-C-restricted CMV-specific TCR beta clonotypes.

One entry per CDR3 protein, called by TCRdb with MiXCR from the reads. Here the sample spans tens of thousands of distinct CDR3 sequences, around 23% being singletons. This TCR derives from a human donor in good health (CMV status not recorded). Some clones in this sample may be carry-over from other donors' samples. The sequenced sample was CD8+ T cells from cultured PBMCs, obtained from culture after CMV antigen stimulation.

The chain's CDR3 is CASSYPLGAPDTYNEQFF. DNA for the CDR3: TGTGCCAGCAGTTACCCCCTAGGGGCCCCGGATACCTACAATGAGCAGTTCTTC. The chain has TRBV6-2 or TRBV6-3 and TRBJ2-1; weak D call: TRBD1 (5 bases). V lost 2 bases, J lost 2 bases, and 19 bases lay in between. This CDR3 comprises 18 residues. CDR1 is MNHEY, CDR2 SVGEGT, per germline.